A single sample gave rise to the 27 T cell receptor beta chains below, sequenced in a study of glioma-infiltrating T cells. Amplification of TCR alpha and beta CDR3 regions from RNA used iRepertoire nested multiplex PCR. MiXCR, run by TCRdb on the multiplex PCR reads, gives a single entry per CDR3 protein. The table shows roughly 42,000 distinct CDR3 sequences, with 20% to 25% occurring only once. Sequences were obtained from glioma tissue, nonneoplastic brain tissue, or PBMCs (not recorded which). These receptors were collected from a human donor with low-grade glioma or glioblastoma, undergoing nonglioma brain surgery, or in good health (not recorded which).

With regard to this clonotype: One end of the junction does not line up with germline, which may come from a read error. The chain carries TRBV12-3 or TRBV12-4 and TRBJ1-1; D gene uncertain. The length of the CDR3 is 14 residues. In nucleotides, the CDR3 is TGTGCCGGCAGTCCATCCCCCATGAACACTGAAGCTTTCTTT. Its translation is CAGSPSPMNTEAFF.

The sample holds many counts of this clonotype. The chain's CDR3 is CASSERGGAEPQHF. Written as DNA, the CDR3 is TGTGCCAGCAGTGAGAGGGGGGGTGCCGAGCCCCAGCATTTT. This chain links TRBV6-4 with TRBJ1-5, with a possible D match to TRBD1 (6 bases). This CDR3 has 14 residues. With 3 bases removed from V and 8 bases from J, the gap between germline ends came to 14 bases. In germline, CDR1 is MRHNA, CDR2 SNTAGT.

This clonotype has just a few counts. Relative to the germline gene, one junction end is altered; a read error may explain this. The chain links TRBV2 to TRBJ2-2; TRBD2 matches at 10 bases. The CDR3 length is 17 residues. In germline, CDR1 is SNHLY, CDR2 FYNNEI. The CDR3 bases are TGTGCCAGCCAGACCTTGTATAGCGGGGGGAACACCGGGGAGCTGGTTTTT. It translates to CASQTLYSGGNTGELVF.

Points on this clonotype: Possible read error: a much larger clone is one base away. The chain joins TRBV6-1 to TRBJ2-7, with unresolved D. Germline lookup yields CDR1 MNHNS and CDR2 SASEGT. The CDR3 runs 16 residues. V lost 6 bases and J 5 bases, leaving 23 bases between the germline ends. CDR3 amino acids: CASRERGRTEPDEQYF. CDR3 in DNA: TGTGCCAGCAGAGAAAGAGGAAGAACAGAGCCGGACGAGCAGTACTTC.

V gene TRBV3-1 combines with J gene TRBJ1-3; 9 bases fit TRBD1. CDR1 is LGHDT and CDR2 is YNNKEL in the germline V gene (reference sequence). CDR3 length: 16 residues. The CDR3 DNA reads TGTGTTAGCAGCCAAGAGGGGGACAGGGCTGGAAACACCATATATTTT. As protein: CVSSQEGDRAGNTIYF.

This clonotype came up many times. V and J are TRBV4-3 and TRBJ2-1, with a weak D call TRBD2 (6 bases). The CDR3 totals 15 residues. Germline values: CDR1 LGHNA, CDR2 YSLEER. Deletions cut 0 bases from V and 6 bases from J, with 12 bases between. The CDR3 bases are TGCGCCAGCAGCCAAGAGGGGGGAAAGGGCAATGAGCAGTTCTTC. The encoded protein is CASSQEGGKGNEQFF.

This clonotype was recorded a few times. DNA for the CDR3: TGCGCCAGCAGCAACCCGAGCGGGAGCGAGACCCAGTACTTC. Its translation is CASSNPSGSETQYF. The chain links TRBV5-1 to TRBJ2-5; the match to TRBD2 covers 8 bases. CDR3 length: 14 residues. V lost 4 bases and J lost 5; bases outside the gene matches: 7. The germline V gene has CDR1 SGHRS and CDR2 YFSETQ. Filled out from reference TRBV5-1 and TRBJ2-5, the complete variable domain reads KAGVTQTPRYLIKTRGQQVTLSCSPISGHRSVSWYQQTPGQGLQFLFEYFSETQRNKGNFPGRFSGRQFSNSRSEMNVSTLELGDSALYLCASSNPSGSETQYFGPGTRLLVL.

This clonotype occurred many times. The chain combines TRBV27 with TRBJ2-7; D ambiguous. Germline V gives CDR1 MNHEY, CDR2 SMNVEV (reference sequence). The CDR3 spans 13 residues. V was trimmed by 2 bases and J by 0 bases, leaving 5 bases between them. Written as DNA, the CDR3 is TGTGCCAGCAGTTTACAGAGCTCCTACGAGCAGTACTTC. It translates to CASSLQSSYEQYF.

This clonotype was seen many times. The chain links TRBV20-1 to TRBJ2-3, with 11 nucleotides matching TRBD1. The CDR3 sequence is 15 residues long. The ends lost 6 bases at V and 4 bases at J; junction bases unmatched: 9. The germline gives CDR1 DFQATT, CDR2 SNEGSKA (reference sequence). Here the CDR3 DNA reads TGCAGTGCCCGGGCACCGGGACAGGGGGCAGATACGCAGTATTTT. This translates into CSARAPGQGADTQYF.

This clonotype was detected ten times or more. The chain employs TRBV19 and TRBJ1-6; D call uncertain. Per the germline V gene, CDR1 is LNHDA and CDR2 is SQIVND (reference sequence). The CDR3 extends over 9 amino acids. V dropped 6 bases and J dropped 11 bases, with 2 bases sitting between them. CDR3: CASSPPLHF. In DNA form, the CDR3 reads TGTGCCAGTAGCCCACCCCTCCACTTT.

This clonotype was recorded many times. The rearrangement joins TRBV7-2 to TRBJ2-3; the match to TRBD2 covers 12 bases. This CDR3 is built from 18 residues. Germline V gene sequence: CDR1 SGHTA, CDR2 FQGNSA. V shed 3 bases, J shed 3 bases, and the junction held 10 bases outside the gene matches. CDR3 amino acids: CASSLCLAGGGCTDTQYF. Written as DNA, the CDR3 is TGTGCCAGCAGCTTGTGCCTAGCGGGGGGGGGGTGTACAGATACGCAGTATTTT.

The sample holds many counts of this clonotype. V is TRBV19 and J is TRBJ2-2; D uncertain. Germline CDR1 LNHDA, CDR2 SQIVND (reference sequence). Trimming shortened V by 4 bases and J by 0 bases, and 9 bases separated the two germline ends. The CDR3 is 15 amino acids. CDR3 loop: CASSTRGTNTGELFF. The CDR3 region has the DNA TGTGCCAGTAGTACGCGTGGAACGAACACCGGGGAGCTGTTTTTT.

The rearrangement uses TRBV28 and TRBJ1-5; a weak D match, TRBD1 (5 bases). Trimming removed 5 bases at V and 7 bases at J, with 24 bases between. Germline assignment: CDR1 MDHEN and CDR2 SYDVKM. The CDR3 covers 17 residues. The CDR3 region is CASSPGGIVMRNQPQHF. In DNA, the CDR3 is TGTGCCAGCAGTCCGGGGGGAATCGTCATGCGGAACCAGCCCCAGCATTTT.

Only a few counts were recorded for this clonotype. The rearrangement uses TRBV19 and TRBJ2-1; perhaps TRBD2 as D (6 bases). Germline CDR1 LNHDA, CDR2 SQIVND (reference sequence). The V gene lost 2 bases and the J gene lost 1 base, with 9 bases spanning the gap. The CDR3 spans 15 residues. The CDR3 DNA follows: TGTGCCAGTAGTATAACGGAGGGTTCCTACAATGAGCAGTTCTTC. Residues: CASSITEGSYNEQFF.

This clonotype was detected ten times or more. The rearrangement uses TRBV20-1 and TRBJ1-2; 9 bases line up with TRBD1. Germline loops: CDR1 DFQATT, CDR2 SNEGSKA (reference sequence). The V gene end was trimmed by 1 base and the J gene end by 6 bases; junction bases not matched to a gene: 9. This CDR3 comprises 15 residues. CDR3 DNA sequence: TGCAGTGCTAGAGCCCGGGACAGGGCGGGTGATGGCTACACCTTC. Residues: CSARARDRAGDGYTF.

By sample fraction, this clonotype is medium-sized. The V call is TRBV20-1, the J call TRBJ2-7; D tentatively fits TRBD1 or TRBD2 (6 bases each). The germline gives CDR1 DFQATT, CDR2 SNEGSKA (reference sequence). Trimming took 3 bases from V and 7 from J, leaving 13 bases between them. This CDR3 has 12 residues. The CDR3 loop is CSASWGATEQYF. The CDR3 DNA is TGCAGTGCTAGTTGGGGGGCCACGGAGCAGTACTTC.

The sample holds many counts of this clonotype. The chain employs TRBV20-1 and TRBJ1-1; a weak D match, TRBD1 (5 bases). Trimming cost V 8 bases and J 5 bases, with 15 bases left between them. This CDR3 has 12 residues. The germline gives CDR1 DFQATT, CDR2 SNEGSKA (reference sequence). CDR3 DNA sequence: TGCAGTCCCACCGGGGGGTGGACTGAAGCTTTCTTT. Encoded protein: CSPTGGWTEAFF.

This clonotype was picked up many times. The CDR3 protein is CASSFASSGNTIYF. The DNA of the CDR3 is TGTGCCAGCAGTTTCGCTAGCTCTGGAAACACCATATATTTT. This chain links TRBV12-3 or TRBV12-4 with TRBJ1-3; D is unresolved. The CDR3 has 14 residues. The germline V and J ends were trimmed by 3 bases and 0 bases, with 6 bases remaining between them.

This clonotype was counted ten times or more. J is TRBJ2-1 and V is TRBV4-1; D uncertain. V shed 0 bases and J shed 6 bases, with 3 bases lying between them. Looked up from germline, CDR1 is MGHRA and CDR2 is YSYEKL. This CDR3 is 12 amino acids long. DNA of the CDR3: TGCGCCAGCAGCCAAGACTCCAATGAGCAGTTCTTC. Protein sequence: CASSQDSNEQFF.

This clonotype showed up just a few times. The V gene is TRBV2, the J gene TRBJ1-2, with unresolved D. Per germline, CDR1 SNHLY and CDR2 FYNNEI. This CDR3 is built from 13 residues. Trimming took 6 bases from V and 2 from J, leaving 10 bases between them. In DNA form, the CDR3 reads TGTGCCAGCAGCCCCGACGGCAACTATGGCTACACCTTC. Amino acid sequence: CASSPDGNYGYTF.

The chain recombines TRBV5-4 with TRBJ2-3; 12 bases are a match to TRBD2. Unmatched junction bases numbered 5, after V lost 2 bases and J lost 4 bases. This CDR3 has 16 residues. Germline CDR1 is SGHNT and CDR2 is YYREEE (reference sequence). The CDR3 bases are TGTGCCAGCAGCTTTCTAGCGGGGGGGCCTGCAGATACGCAGTATTTT. Encoded protein: CASSFLAGGPADTQYF.

V gene TRBV5-6 combines with J gene TRBJ2-1, with D uncertain. Germline values: CDR1 SGHDT, CDR2 YYEEEE. CDR3 length: 11 residues. Trimming took 4 bases from V and 10 from J, leaving 9 bases between them. The CDR3 bases are TGTGCCAGCAGCCGCGTTTTGGAGCAGTTCTTC. It encodes CASSRVLEQFF. Full variable domain (rest looked up from reference TRBV5-6 and TRBJ2-1): DAGVTQSPTHLIKTRGQQVTLRCSPKSGHDTVSWYQQALGQGPQFIFQYYEEEERQRGNFPDRFSGHQFPNYSSELNVNALLLGDSALYLCASSRVLEQFFGPGTRLTVL.

This clonotype was recorded at least ten times. The chain uses TRBV7-7 and TRBJ2-5; 11 bases fit TRBD2. The CDR3 consists of 13 residues. Germline assignment: CDR1 SSHAT and CDR2 FNYEAQ (reference sequence). With V trimmed by 5 bases and J by 4 bases, 0 bases remained unmatched. The CDR3 bases are TGTGCCAGCAGCGGGACTAGCGGAGAGACCCAGTACTTC. This codes for CASSGTSGETQYF.

This chain uses TRBV5-1 with TRBJ2-5; D is uncertain. Germline V gene sequence: CDR1 SGHRS, CDR2 YFSETQ. V gave up 0 bases and J gave up 2 bases, with 8 bases separating them. This CDR3 has 14 amino acids. The CDR3 DNA follows: TGCGCCAGCAGCTTGGGGCAGAAGCAAGAGACCCAGTACTTC. Encoded protein: CASSLGQKQETQYF.

This chain uses TRBV29-1 with TRBJ2-3; D is possibly TRBD2 (6 bases). Germline CDR1 SQVTM, CDR2 ANQGSEA. The V end lost 4 bases, the J end lost 1 base, and 6 bases lay between the germline ends. CDR3 length: 12 residues. This CDR3 is CSVGGGTDTQYF. As DNA, the CDR3 is TGCAGCGTTGGCGGGGGCACAGATACGCAGTATTTT.

This clonotype was seen at least ten times. The J gene is TRBJ2-7, the V gene TRBV6-2 or TRBV6-3; D gene unclear. Trimming pared 3 bases from V and 3 bases from J, leaving 9 bases between. Germline values: CDR1 MNHEY, CDR2 SVGEGT. This CDR3 spans 13 amino acids. The chain's CDR3 is CASSYVPGYEQYF. The CDR3 DNA follows: TGTGCCAGCAGTTATGTCCCGGGCTACGAGCAGTACTTC.

This clonotype was detected ten times or more. The chain uses TRBV12-3 or TRBV12-4 and TRBJ1-3; D is unresolved. The CDR3 loop spans 15 amino acids. V was pared by 1 base and J by 2 bases, with 9 bases between. The CDR3: CASSLVVGTGNTIYF. The CDR3 region has the DNA TGTGCCAGCAGTTTAGTGGTAGGGACTGGAAACACCATATATTTT.